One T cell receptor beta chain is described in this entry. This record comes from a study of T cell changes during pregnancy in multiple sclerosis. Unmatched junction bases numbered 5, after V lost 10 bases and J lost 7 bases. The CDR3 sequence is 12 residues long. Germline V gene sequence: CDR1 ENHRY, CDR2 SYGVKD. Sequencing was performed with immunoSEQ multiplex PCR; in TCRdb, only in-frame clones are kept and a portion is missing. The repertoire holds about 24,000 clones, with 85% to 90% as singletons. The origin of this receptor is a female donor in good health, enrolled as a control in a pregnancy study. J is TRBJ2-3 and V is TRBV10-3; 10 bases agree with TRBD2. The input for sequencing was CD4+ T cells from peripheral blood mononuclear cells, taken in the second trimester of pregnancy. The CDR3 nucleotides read TGTGCCACCGGACTAGCGGCGAATACGCAGTATTTT. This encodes CATGLAANTQYF.